This TCR beta chain was obtained from a study of blood T cell repertoires in COVID-19. Across the whole study: Whether acute or convalescent, the COVID-19 samples came from the United States, Italy and Spain. Sources were T cells, B-cell-depleted T cells, or PBMCs; the material itself was cDNA or gDNA.

Trimming stripped 5 bases from V and 9 bases from J, with 11 bases between. The CDR3 loop spans 12 amino acids. Germline V CDR1 and CDR2: KGHSH, LQKENI. In the study's own analysis: Amplification with reference gene primers provided the estimates of nucleated cell counts. Only in-frame clones appear in the TCRdb table, and some are missing; sequencing was by immunoSEQ multiplex PCR. V and J calls and clone size follow that table, whereas D and trimming were derived from the DNA. Of under 35,000 clones listed, 65% to 90% are singletons. This receptor was obtained from a woman aged 55 to 70 with active COVID-19. The genes are TRBV18 and TRBJ2-1; perhaps TRBD1 as D (6 bases). Sequenced material: peripheral blood. CDR3 in amino acids: CASSWTQGEQFF. In nucleotides, the CDR3 is TGTGCCAGCTCATGGACACAGGGTGAGCAGTTCTTC.